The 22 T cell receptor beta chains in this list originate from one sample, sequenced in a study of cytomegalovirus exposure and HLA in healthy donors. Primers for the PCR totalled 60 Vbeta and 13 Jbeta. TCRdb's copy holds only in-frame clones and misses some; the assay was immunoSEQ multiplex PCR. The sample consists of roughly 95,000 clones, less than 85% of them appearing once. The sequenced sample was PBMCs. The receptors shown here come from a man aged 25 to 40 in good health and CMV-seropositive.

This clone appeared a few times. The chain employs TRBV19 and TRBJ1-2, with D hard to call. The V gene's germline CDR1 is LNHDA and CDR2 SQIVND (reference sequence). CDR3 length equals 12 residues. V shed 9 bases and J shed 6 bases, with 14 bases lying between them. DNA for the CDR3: TGTGCCAGATTAAGGACGGAGGATGGCTACACCTTC. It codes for CARLRTEDGYTF.

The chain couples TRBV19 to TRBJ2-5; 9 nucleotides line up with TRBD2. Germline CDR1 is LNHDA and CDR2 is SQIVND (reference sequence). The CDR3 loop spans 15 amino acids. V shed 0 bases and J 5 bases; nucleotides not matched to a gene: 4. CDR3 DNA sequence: TGTGCCAGTAGTATAGATCTCGCGGGAGGGGAGACCCAGTACTTC. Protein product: CASSIDLAGGETQYF.

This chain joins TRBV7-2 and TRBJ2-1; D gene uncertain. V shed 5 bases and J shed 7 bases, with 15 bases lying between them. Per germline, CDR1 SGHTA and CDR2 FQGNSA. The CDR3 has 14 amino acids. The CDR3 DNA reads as TGTGCCAGCAGCCTCCTTATGAGTCGGAATGAGCAGTTCTTC. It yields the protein CASSLLMSRNEQFF.

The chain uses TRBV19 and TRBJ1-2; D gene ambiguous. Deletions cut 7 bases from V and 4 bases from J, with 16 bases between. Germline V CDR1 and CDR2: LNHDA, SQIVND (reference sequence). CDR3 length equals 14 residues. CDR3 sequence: CASNGQVVGYGYTF. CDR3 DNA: TGTGCCAGTAATGGGCAAGTCGTGGGCTATGGCTACACCTTC.

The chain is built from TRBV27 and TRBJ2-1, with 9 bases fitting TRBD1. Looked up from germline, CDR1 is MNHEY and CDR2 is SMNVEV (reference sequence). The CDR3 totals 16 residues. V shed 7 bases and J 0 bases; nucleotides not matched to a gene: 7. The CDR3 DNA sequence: TGTGCCAGCAACCGGGACAGGGAGAGCTCCTACAATGAGCAGTTCTTC. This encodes CASNRDRESSYNEQFF.

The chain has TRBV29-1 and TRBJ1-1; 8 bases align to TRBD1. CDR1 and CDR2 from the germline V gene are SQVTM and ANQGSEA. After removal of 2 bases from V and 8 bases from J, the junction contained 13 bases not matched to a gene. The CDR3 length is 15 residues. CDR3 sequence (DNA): TGCAGCGTTGAATACCCACCAGGGGGCAAACCGGAAGCTTTCTTT. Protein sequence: CSVEYPPGGKPEAFF.

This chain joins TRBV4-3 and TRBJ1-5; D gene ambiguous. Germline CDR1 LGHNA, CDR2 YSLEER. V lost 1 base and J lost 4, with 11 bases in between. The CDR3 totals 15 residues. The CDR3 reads CASSQVPWQNQPQHF. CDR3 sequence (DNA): TGCGCCAGCAGCCAAGTTCCGTGGCAGAATCAGCCCCAGCATTTT.

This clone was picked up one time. CDR3 residues: CASSSTTAGAHEQYF. CDR3 DNA sequence: TGTGCCAGCAGCTCGACCACCGCGGGAGCTCACGAGCAGTACTTC. The chain is built from TRBV7-6 and TRBJ2-7; 7 nucleotides match TRBD2. Trimming removed 4 bases from V and 5 bases from J; junction bases left unmatched: 11. The CDR3 contains 15 residues. Germline lookup yields CDR1 SGHVS and CDR2 FNYEAQ.

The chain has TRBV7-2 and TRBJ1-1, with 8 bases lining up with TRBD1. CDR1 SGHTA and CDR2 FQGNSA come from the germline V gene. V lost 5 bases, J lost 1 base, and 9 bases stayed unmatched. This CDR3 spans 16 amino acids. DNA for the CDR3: TGTGCCAGCAGCCGGGGCGAAGGACAGGGGAACACTGAAGCTTTCTTT. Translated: CASSRGEGQGNTEAFF.

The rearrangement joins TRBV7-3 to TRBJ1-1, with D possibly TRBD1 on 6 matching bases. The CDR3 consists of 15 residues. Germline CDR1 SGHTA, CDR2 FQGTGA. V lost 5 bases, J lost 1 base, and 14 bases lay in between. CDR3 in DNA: TGTGCCAGCAGCCCAGACGGGACACCGAACACTGAAGCTTTCTTT. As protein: CASSPDGTPNTEAFF. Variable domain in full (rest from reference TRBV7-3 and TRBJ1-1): GAGVSQTPSNKVTEKGKYVELRCDPISGHTALYWYRQSLGQGPEFLIYFQGTGAADDSGLPNDRFFAVRPEGSVSTLKIQRTERGDSAVYLCASSPDGTPNTEAFFGQGTRLTVV.

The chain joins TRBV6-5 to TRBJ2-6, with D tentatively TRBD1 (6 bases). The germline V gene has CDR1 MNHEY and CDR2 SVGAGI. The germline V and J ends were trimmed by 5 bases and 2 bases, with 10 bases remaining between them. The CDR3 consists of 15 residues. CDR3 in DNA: TGTGCCAGCAGTAAAAACAGGGCTGGGGCCAACGTCCTGACTTTC. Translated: CASSKNRAGANVLTF.

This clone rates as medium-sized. In DNA, the CDR3 is TGTGCCAGCAGGCCAGGGGGCGGTGGAAACACCATATATTTT. Translating it yields CASRPGGGGNTIYF. J is TRBJ1-3 and V is TRBV7-2; 8 bases fit TRBD1. From germline, CDR1 is SGHTA and CDR2 FQGNSA. J gave up 3 bases and V 6 bases, and 4 bases lay outside the gene matches. The CDR3 length is 14 residues.

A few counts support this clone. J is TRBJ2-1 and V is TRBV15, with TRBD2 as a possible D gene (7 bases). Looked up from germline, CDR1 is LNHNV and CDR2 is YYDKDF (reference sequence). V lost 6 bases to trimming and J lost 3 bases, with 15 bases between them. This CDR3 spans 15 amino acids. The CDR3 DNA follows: TGTGCCACCAGAAAAGGGGGGGCAGACTACAATGAGCAGTTCTTC. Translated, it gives CATRKGGADYNEQFF.

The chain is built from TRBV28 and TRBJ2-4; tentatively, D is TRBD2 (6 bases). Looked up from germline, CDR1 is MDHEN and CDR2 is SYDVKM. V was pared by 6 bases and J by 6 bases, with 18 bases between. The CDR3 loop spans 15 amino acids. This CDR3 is CASSPDGRGGNIQYF. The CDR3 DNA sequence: TGTGCCAGCAGCCCCGATGGCCGGGGAGGAAACATTCAGTACTTC.

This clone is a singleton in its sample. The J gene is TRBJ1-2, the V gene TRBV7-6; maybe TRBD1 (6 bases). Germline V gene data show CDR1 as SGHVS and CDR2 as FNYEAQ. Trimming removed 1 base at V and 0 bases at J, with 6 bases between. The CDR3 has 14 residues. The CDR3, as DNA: TGTGCCAGCAGCTTAGGGACAGCTAACTATGGCTACACCTTC. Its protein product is CASSLGTANYGYTF.

Here the CDR3 DNA reads TGTGCCAGCCATATCCTTCAGGGAGGAGGCGAAAAACTGTTTTTT. Amino acid sequence: CASHILQGGGEKLFF. This chain joins TRBV7-9 and TRBJ1-4; the D gene is possibly TRBD1 (5 bases). V was shortened by 8 bases and J by 8 bases, with 21 bases between the two germline ends. The CDR3 sequence is 15 residues long. The V gene's germline CDR1 is SEHNR and CDR2 FQNEAQ (reference sequence).

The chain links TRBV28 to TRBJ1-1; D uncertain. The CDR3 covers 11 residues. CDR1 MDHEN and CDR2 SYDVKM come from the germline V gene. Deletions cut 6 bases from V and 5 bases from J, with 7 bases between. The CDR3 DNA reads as TGTGCCAGCAGCTCTAGTACTGAAGCTTTCTTT. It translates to CASSSSTEAFF.

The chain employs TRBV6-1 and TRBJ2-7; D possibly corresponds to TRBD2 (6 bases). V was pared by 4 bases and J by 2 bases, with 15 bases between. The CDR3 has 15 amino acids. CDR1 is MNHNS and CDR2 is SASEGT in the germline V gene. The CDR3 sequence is CASSAGSVATYEQYF. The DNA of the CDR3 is TGTGCCAGCAGTGCCGGGAGTGTGGCGACCTACGAGCAGTACTTC.

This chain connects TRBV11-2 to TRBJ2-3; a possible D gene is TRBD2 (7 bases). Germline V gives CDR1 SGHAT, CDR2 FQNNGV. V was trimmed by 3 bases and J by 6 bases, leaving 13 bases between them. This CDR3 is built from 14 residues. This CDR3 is CASSLLGGADTQYF. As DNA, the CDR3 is TGTGCCAGCAGCTTGCTAGGGGGGGCGGATACGCAGTATTTT.

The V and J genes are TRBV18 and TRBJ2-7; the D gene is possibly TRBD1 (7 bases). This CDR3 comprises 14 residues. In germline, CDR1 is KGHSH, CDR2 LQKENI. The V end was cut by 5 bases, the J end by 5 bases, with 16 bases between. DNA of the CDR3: TGTGCCAGCTCAGCTGACAGGGAGGTCAACGAGCAGTACTTC. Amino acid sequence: CASSADREVNEQYF.

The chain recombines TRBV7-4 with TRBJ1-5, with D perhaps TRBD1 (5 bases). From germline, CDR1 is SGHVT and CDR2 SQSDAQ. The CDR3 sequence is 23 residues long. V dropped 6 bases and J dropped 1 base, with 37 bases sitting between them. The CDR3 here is CASSLLSHRAPGGFSVSNQPQHF. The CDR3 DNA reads TGTGCCAGCAGTTTATTATCACACCGGGCCCCCGGGGGGTTTTCGGTAAGCAATCAGCCCCAGCATTTT.

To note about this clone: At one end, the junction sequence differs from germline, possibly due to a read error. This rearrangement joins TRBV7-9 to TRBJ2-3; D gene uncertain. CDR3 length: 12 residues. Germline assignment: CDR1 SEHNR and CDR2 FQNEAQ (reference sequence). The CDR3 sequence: CSSSLSIDTQYF. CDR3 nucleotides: TGTTCCAGCAGTTTAAGCATCGATACGCAGTATTTT.